The 2 T cell receptor beta chains given below trace back to one sample, sequenced in a study of T cells after yellow fever vaccination. Each CDR3 protein is one row after TCRdb ran MiXCR on the 5' RACE reads. The sample lists about 50,000 distinct CDR3 sequences, about 6.6% occurring once. Sequencing used CD8+ T cells sorted from PBMCs, obtained on the day of the first yellow fever vaccination. All receptors derive from a man younger than 35 who received the YFV17D yellow fever vaccine.

This clonotype was seen only a few times. The chain employs TRBV13 and TRBJ2-5, with 14 bases identical to TRBD2. J lost 2 bases, V lost 5 bases, and 7 bases had no gene match. CDR1 and CDR2 (germline): PRHDT, FYEKMQ (reference sequence). This CDR3 comprises 17 residues. CDR3 bases: TGTGCCAGCAGCCCTACTGGACTAGCGGGGGGACAAGAGACCCAGTACTTC. Translation gives CASSPTGLAGGQETQYF.

About this clonotype itself: At one of its ends the junction is not consistent with the germline gene, which may arise from a read error. This chain links TRBV11-2 with TRBJ2-1; 9 bases are shared with TRBD2. Germline loops: CDR1 SGHAT, CDR2 FQNNGV. The CDR3 has 14 residues. The CDR3 reads CPSSLGRGGYEQFF. CDR3 coding DNA: TGTCCCAGCAGCTTAGGGCGGGGGGGGTATGAGCAGTTCTTC.